The 7 T cell receptor beta chains in this list originate from one sample, sequenced in a study of cytomegalovirus exposure and HLA in healthy donors. Primers: 60 Vbeta forward and 13 Jbeta reverse. Using immunoSEQ multiplex PCR, the repertoire was profiled, and TCRdb retains in-frame clones only, with some absent. The sample yields under 200,000 clones, approximately 71% seen once. The source material was PBMCs. The receptors derive from a woman aged 18-29 years in good health and CMV-seropositive.

V is TRBV29-1 and J is TRBJ1-1; no clear D. There are 15 residues in the CDR3. Germline assignment: CDR1 SQVTM and CDR2 ANQGSEA. Trimming pared 4 bases from V and 5 bases from J, leaving 20 bases between. The CDR3 bases are TGCAGCGTTGTCAGTCTTGGGCCGTCGGTGACTGAAGCTTTCTTT. Its protein is CSVVSLGPSVTEAFF.

The chain employs TRBV5-8 and TRBJ1-2; 7 bases fit TRBD1. The trim removed 4 bases at V and 5 bases at J, leaving 8 bases unmatched. This CDR3 region has 14 residues. Per germline, CDR1 SGHTS and CDR2 YDEGEE. This CDR3 is CASSAGQVPYGYTF. CDR3 coding DNA: TGTGCCAGCAGCGCTGGACAGGTTCCGTATGGCTACACCTTC.

There are a few counts of this clone. V gene TRBV28 combines with J gene TRBJ1-1, with D unclear. The V end lost 6 bases, the J end lost 11 bases, and 13 bases lay between the germline ends. The CDR3 spans 11 residues. Germline V CDR1 and CDR2: MDHEN, SYDVKM. The CDR3 DNA follows: TGTGCCAGCAGCCAAAATCCAGTGGCTTTCTTT. It specifies CASSQNPVAFF.

This chain joins TRBV7-9 and TRBJ2-1; TRBD2 aligns across 7 bases. CDR3 length equals 15 residues. Trimming removed 0 bases from V and 5 bases from J; junction bases left unmatched: 4. CDR1 is SEHNR and CDR2 is FQNEAQ in the germline V gene (reference sequence). CDR3 nucleotides: TGTGCCAGCAGCTTAGCGGGGACTATAAACAATGAGCAGTTCTTC. This translates into CASSLAGTINNEQFF.

The V call is TRBV7-3, the J call TRBJ2-1; possibly TRBD2 for D (6 bases). CDR3 length: 19 amino acids. Between the trimmed V and J ends, which lost 1 base and 4 bases, there was a span of 23 bases. Germline V gene lookup returns CDR1 SGHTA and CDR2 FQGTGA. The CDR3 protein is CASSLIGSGEGLLYNEQFF. CDR3 nucleotide sequence: TGTGCCAGCAGCTTAATTGGGTCGGGAGAGGGGCTGTTATACAATGAGCAGTTCTTC.

The chain couples TRBV11-2 to TRBJ1-1, with 10 bases matching TRBD1. Germline values: CDR1 SGHAT, CDR2 FQNNGV. The CDR3 has 16 amino acids. The V gene end was trimmed by 5 bases and the J gene end by 1 base; junction bases not matched to a gene: 7. Here the CDR3 reads CASSPGTGVGNTEAFF. The CDR3 DNA sequence: TGTGCCAGCAGCCCCGGGACAGGGGTAGGGAACACTGAAGCTTTCTTT.

This chain connects TRBV12-5 to TRBJ2-1; the match to TRBD2 covers 11 bases. The CDR3 runs to 18 residues. Unmatched junction bases numbered 12, after V lost 4 bases and J lost 4 bases. Germline lookup yields CDR1 LGHNT and CDR2 FRNRAP. The CDR3 region is CASGWGLAGGPGYNEQFF. The CDR3 coding sequence is TGTGCTAGTGGTTGGGGGTTAGCGGGAGGGCCAGGGTACAATGAGCAGTTCTTC.